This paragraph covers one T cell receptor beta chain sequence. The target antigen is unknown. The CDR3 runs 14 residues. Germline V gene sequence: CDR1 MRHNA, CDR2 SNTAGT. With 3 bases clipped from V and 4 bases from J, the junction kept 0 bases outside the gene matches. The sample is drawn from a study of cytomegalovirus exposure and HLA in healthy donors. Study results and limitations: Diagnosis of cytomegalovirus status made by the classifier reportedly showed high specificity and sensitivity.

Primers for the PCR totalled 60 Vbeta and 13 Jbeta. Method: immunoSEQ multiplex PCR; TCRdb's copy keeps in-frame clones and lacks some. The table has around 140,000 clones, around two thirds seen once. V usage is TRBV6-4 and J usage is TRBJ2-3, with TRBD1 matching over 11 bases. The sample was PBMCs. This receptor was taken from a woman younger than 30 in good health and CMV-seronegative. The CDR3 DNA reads TGTGCCAGCAGTGAGGGACAGGGGGCAGATACGCAGTATTTT. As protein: CASSEGQGADTQYF.